Below, one TCR beta chain is given with its context. V lost 5 bases, J lost 0 bases, and 7 bases stayed unmatched. This CDR3 has 16 amino acids. Looked up from germline, CDR1 is SEHNR and CDR2 is FQNEAQ (reference sequence). The sample belongs to a study of cytomegalovirus exposure and HLA in healthy donors. The PCR contained 60 Vbeta and 13 Jbeta primers. Assay: immunoSEQ multiplex PCR; the TCRdb copy retains only in-frame clones and omits some. Found here are about 200,000 clones, approximately 82% of them singletons; the top ten hold under 0.8%. The chain recombines TRBV7-9 with TRBJ2-4, with TRBD2 matching over 7 bases. Sequencing input: PBMCs. The receptor comes from a man younger than 30 in good health and CMV-seronegative. The CDR3 coding sequence is TGTGCCAGCAGCCCCGCCCGGGGGGTAGCCAAAAACATTCAGTACTTC. Translated: CASSPARGVAKNIQYF.